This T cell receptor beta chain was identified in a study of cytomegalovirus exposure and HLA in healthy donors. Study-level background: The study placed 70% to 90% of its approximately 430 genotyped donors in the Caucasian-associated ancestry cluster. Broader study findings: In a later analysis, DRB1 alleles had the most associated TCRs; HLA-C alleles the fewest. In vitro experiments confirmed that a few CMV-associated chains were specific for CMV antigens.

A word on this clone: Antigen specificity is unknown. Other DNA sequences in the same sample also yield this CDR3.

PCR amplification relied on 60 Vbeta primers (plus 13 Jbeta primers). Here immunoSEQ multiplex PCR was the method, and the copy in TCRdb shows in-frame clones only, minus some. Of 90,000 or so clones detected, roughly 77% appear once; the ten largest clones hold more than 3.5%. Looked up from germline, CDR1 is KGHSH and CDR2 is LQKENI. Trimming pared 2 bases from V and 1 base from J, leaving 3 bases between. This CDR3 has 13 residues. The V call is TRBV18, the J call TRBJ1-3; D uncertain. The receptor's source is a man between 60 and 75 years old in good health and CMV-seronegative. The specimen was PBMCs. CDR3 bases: TGTGCCAGCTCACCATCTTCTGGAAACACCATATATTTT. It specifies CASSPSSGNTIYF.